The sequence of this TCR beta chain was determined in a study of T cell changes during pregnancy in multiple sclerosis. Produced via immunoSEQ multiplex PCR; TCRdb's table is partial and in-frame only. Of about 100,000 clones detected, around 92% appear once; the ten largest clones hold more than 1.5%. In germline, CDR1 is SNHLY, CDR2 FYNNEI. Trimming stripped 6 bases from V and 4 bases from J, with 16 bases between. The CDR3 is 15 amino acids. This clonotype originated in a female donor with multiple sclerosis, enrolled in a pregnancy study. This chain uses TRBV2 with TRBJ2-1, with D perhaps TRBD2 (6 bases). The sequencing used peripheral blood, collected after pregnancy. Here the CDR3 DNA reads TGTGCCAGCAGACCGCAACGGGACTTTTACAATGAGCAGTTCTTC. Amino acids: CASRPQRDFYNEQFF.